This TCR beta chain was recovered during a study of response to subunit inactivated influenza vaccine (dated by TCRdb to between 2018 and 2020). In the study overall: To follow how T cells responded to a trivalent subunit inactivated influenza vaccine, the researchers relied on deep quantitative profiling of the T cell receptor repertoire.

Library creation used RT-PCR. The sample was run on an Illumina HiSeq 2500. TCRdb cleaned the public reads at Q25 with fastp, built clones with MiXCR and kept in-frame beta chains. Each entry is one CDR3 protein sequence, shown with its most common DNA and genes. In this sample the table shows 500,000 to 600,000 distinct CDR3 sequences, roughly 13% of which occur a single time. Roughly 13% of the sample rests with the top ten. A word on this clonotype: This receptor's antigen is unknown. No base qualities exist here, and no much larger clone lies one base off it.

Broader findings and caveats from the paper: According to the authors, only a limited number of new T cells may be recruited by each seasonal influenza vaccination.

Measured from the cysteine to the phenylalanine, the CDR3 is 13 residues long. Just CDR3 DNA is preserved here, 39 bases in frame from base 1. The V and J ends are trimmed by 8 bases and 2 bases, leaving 10 bases between them. CDR1 and CDR2 (SNHLY, FYNNEI) derive from the germline V gene. The time point tag for this specimen amounts to: 45 days after influenza vaccine administration. Recombination linked TRBV2 to TRBJ2-1, with TRBD1 perhaps the D gene, on 5 matching bases. Sequencing used PBMCs from blood, obtained 40 to 50 days after vaccination. The TCR originated in a man over 45 who received an inactivated influenza vaccine. Donor details come from another sample of the same person, matched by shared clones. The DNA sequence is TGTGCCAGCGGTCAGGGAACCTACAATGAGCAGTTCTTC. It translates as CASGQGTYNEQFF.